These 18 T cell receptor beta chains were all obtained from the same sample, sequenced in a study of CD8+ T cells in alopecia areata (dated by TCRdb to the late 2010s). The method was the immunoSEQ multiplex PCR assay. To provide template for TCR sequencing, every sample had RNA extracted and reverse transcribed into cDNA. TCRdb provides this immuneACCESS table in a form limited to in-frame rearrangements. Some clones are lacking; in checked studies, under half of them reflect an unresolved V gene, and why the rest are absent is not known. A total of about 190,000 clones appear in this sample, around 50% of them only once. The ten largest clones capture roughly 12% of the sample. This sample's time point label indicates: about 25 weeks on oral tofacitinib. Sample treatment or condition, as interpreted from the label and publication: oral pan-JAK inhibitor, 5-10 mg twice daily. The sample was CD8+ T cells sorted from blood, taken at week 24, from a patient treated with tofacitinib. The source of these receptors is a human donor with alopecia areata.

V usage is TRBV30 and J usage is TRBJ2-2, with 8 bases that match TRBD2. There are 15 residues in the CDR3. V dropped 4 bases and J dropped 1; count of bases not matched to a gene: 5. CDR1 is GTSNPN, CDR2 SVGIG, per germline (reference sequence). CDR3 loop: CAWTSGGLNTGELFF. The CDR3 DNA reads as TGTGCCTGGACCTCGGGGGGGTTGAACACCGGGGAGCTGTTTTTT.

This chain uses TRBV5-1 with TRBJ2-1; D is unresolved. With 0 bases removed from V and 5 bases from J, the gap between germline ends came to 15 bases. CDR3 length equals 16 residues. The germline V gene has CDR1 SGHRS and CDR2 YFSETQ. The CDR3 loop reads CASSLATRTQNNEQFF. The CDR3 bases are TGCGCCAGCAGCTTGGCCACTCGAACCCAAAACAATGAGCAGTTCTTC.

The CDR3 region is CANRWSGGAPEQFF. The CDR3 region has the DNA TGTGCCAACCGGTGGTCGGGGGGGGCGCCTGAGCAGTTCTTC. V and J are TRBV11-2 and TRBJ2-1; 8 bases line up with TRBD2. Germline CDR1 is SGHAT and CDR2 is FQNNGV. V dropped 10 bases and J dropped 9; count of bases not matched to a gene: 14. The CDR3 extends over 14 amino acids.

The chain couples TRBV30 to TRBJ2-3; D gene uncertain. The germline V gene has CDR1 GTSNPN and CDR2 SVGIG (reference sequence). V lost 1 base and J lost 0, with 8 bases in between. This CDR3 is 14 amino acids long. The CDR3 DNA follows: TGTGCCTGGAGTGGCAGCACTAGCACAGATACGCAGTATTTT. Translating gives CAWSGSTSTDTQYF. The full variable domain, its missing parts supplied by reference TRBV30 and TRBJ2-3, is SQTIHQWPATLVQPVGSPLSLECTVEGTSNPNLYWYRQAAGRGLQLLFYSVGIGQISSEVPQNLSASRPQDRQFILSSKKLLLSDSGFYLCAWSGSTSTDTQYFGPGTRLTVL.

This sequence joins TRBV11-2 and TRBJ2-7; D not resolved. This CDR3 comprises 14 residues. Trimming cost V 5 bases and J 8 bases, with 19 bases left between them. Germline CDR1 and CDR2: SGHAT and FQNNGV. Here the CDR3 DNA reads TGTGCCAGCAGCACACTACCGAACCCTAAGAAGCAGTACTTC. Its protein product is CASSTLPNPKKQYF.

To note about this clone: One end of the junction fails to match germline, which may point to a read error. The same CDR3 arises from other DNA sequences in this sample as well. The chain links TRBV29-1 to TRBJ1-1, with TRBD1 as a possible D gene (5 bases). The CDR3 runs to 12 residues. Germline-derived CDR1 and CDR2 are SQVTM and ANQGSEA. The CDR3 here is CSVHEGYTEAFF. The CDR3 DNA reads TGCAGCGTTCACGAGGGGTACACCGAAGCTTTCTTT. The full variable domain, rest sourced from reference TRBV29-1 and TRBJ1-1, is SAVISQKPSRDICQRGTSLTIQCQVDSQVTMMFWYRQQPGQSLTLIATANQGSEATYESGFVIDKFPISRPNLTFSTLTVSNMSPEDSSIYLCSVHEGYTEAFFGQGTRLTVV.

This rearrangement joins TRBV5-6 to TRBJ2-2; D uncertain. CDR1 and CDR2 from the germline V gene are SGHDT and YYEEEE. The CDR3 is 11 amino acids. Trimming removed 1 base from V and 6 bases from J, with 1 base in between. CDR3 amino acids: CASSLPGELFF. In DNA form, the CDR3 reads TGTGCCAGCAGCTTGCCCGGGGAGCTGTTTTTT.

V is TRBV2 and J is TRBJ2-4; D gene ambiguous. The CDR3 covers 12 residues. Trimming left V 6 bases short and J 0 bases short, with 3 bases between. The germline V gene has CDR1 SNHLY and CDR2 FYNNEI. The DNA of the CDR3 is TGTGCCAGCAGGATAGCCAAAAACATTCAGTACTTC. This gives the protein CASRIAKNIQYF.

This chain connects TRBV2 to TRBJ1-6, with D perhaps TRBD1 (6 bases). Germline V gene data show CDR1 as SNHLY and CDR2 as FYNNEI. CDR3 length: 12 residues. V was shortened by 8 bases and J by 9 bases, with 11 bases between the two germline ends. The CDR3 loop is CASGRGSSPLHF. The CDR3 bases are TGTGCCAGCGGGAGGGGGAGTTCACCCCTCCACTTT. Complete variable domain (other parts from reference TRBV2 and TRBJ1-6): EPEVTQTPSHQVTQMGQEVILRCVPISNHLYFYWYRQILGQKVEFLVSFYNNEISEKSEIFDDQFSVERPDGSNFTLKIRSTKLEDSAMYFCASGRGSSPLHFGNGTRLTVT.

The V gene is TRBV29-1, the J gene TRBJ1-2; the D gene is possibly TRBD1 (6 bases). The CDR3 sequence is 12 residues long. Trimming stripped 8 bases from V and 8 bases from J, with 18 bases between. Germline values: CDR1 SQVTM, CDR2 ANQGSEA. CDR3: CSSWRGAEGYTF. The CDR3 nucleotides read TGCAGCTCGTGGAGGGGGGCGGAGGGCTACACCTTC.

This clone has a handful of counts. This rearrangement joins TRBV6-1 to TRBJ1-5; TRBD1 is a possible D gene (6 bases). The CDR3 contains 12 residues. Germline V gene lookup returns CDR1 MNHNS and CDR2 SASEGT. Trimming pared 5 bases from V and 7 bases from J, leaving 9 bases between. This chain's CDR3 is CASSSGAQPQHF. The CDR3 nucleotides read TGTGCCAGCAGTTCAGGGGCCCAGCCCCAGCATTTT.

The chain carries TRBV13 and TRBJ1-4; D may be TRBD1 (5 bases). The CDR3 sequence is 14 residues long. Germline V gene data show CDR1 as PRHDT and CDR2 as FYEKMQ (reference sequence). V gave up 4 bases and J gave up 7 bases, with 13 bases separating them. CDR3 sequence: CASSYRDGSEKLFF. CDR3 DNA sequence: TGTGCCAGCAGCTACCGGGACGGATCTGAAAAACTGTTTTTT.

CDR3 nucleotides: TGCAGCGTTGGGGGGACAGGGTTCCCCGGGGAGCTGTTTTTT. Translated, it gives CSVGGTGFPGELFF. This sequence joins TRBV29-1 and TRBJ2-2; TRBD1 agrees at 9 bases. This CDR3 region has 14 residues. Germline loops: CDR1 SQVTM, CDR2 ANQGSEA. The V gene end was trimmed by 4 bases and the J gene end by 6 bases; junction bases not matched to a gene: 6.

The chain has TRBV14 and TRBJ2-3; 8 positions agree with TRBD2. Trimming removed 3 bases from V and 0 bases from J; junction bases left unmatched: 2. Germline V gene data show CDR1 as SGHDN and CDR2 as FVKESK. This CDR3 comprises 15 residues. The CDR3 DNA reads TGTGCCAGCAGCCATAGCGGGGCTAGCACAGATACGCAGTATTTT. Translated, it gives CASSHSGASTDTQYF.

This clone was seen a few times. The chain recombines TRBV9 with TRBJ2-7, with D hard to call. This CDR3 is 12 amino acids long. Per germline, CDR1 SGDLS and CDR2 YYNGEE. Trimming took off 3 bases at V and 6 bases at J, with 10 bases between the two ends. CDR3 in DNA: TGTGCCAGCAGCGGTTACTCTCTCGAGCAGTACTTC. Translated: CASSGYSLEQYF.

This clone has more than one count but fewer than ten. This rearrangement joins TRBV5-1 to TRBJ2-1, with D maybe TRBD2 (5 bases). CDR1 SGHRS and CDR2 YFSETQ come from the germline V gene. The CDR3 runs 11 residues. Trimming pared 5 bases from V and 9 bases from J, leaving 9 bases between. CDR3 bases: TGCGCCAGCAGTTTCGGACTTGAGCAGTTCTTC. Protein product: CASSFGLEQFF.

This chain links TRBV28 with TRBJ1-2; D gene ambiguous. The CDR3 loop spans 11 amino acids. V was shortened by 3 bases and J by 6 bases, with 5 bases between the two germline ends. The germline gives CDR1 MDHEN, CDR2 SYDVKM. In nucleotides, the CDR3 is TGTGCCAGCAGTTTTCCGGATGGCTACACCTTC. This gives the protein CASSFPDGYTF.

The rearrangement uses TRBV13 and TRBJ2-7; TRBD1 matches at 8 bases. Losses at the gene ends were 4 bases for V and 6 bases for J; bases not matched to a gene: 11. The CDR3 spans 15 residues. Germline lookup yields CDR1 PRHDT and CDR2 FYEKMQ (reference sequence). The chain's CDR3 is CASSSPGQARGEQYF. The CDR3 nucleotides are TGTGCCAGCAGCTCACCGGGACAGGCTCGAGGCGAGCAGTACTTC. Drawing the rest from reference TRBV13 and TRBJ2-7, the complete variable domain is AAGVIQSPRHLIKEKRETATLKCYPIPRHDTVYWYQQGPGQDPQFLISFYEKMQSDKGSIPDRFSAQQFSDYHSELNMSSLELGDSALYFCASSSPGQARGEQYFGPGTRLTVT.